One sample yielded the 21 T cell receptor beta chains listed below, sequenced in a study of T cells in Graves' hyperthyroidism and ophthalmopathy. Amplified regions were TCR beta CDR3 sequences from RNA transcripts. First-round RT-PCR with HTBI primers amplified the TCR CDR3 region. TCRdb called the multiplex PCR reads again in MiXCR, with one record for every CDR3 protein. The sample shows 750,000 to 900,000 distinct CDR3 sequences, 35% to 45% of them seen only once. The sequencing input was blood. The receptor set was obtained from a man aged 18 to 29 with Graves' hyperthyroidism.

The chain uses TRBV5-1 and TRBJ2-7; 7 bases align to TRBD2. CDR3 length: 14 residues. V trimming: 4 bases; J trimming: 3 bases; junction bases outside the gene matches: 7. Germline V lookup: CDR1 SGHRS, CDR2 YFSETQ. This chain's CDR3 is CASSAAGRNYEQYF. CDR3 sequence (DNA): TGCGCCAGCAGCGCTGCCGGGAGGAACTACGAGCAGTACTTC.

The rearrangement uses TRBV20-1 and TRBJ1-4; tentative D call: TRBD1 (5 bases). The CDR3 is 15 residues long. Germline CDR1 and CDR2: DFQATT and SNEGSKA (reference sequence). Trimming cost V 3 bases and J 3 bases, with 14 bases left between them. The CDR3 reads CSARDTGGANEKLFF. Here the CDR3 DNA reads TGCAGTGCTAGGGACACGGGAGGAGCTAATGAAAAACTGTTTTTT.

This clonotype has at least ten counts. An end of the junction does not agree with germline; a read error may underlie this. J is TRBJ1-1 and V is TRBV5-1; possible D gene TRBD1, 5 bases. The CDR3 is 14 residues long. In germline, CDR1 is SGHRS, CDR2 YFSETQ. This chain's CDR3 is CASSLVGGGTEAFF. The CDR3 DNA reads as TGTGCCAGCAGCTTAGTTGGGGGAGGCACTGAAGCTTTCTTT. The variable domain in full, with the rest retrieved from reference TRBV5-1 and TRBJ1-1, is KAGVTQTPRYLIKTRGQQVTLSCSPISGHRSVSWYQQTPGQGLQFLFEYFSETQRNKGNFPGRFSGRQFSNSRSEMNVSTLELGDSALYLCASSLVGGGTEAFFGQGTRLTVV.

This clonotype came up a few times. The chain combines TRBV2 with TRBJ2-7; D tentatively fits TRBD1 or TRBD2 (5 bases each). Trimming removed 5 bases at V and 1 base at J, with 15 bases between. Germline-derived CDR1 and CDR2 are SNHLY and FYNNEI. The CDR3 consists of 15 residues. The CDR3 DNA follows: TGTGCCAGCAGTCGAGCCGGGACGGTTTCCTACGAGCAGTACTTC. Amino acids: CASSRAGTVSYEQYF.

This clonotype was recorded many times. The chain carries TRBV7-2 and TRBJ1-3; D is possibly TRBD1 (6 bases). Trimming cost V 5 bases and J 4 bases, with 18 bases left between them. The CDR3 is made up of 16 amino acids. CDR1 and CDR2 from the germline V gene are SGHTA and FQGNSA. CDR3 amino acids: CASSRKTTGSGNTIYF. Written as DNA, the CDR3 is TGTGCCAGCAGCCGAAAGACGACAGGTTCAGGAAACACCATATATTTT. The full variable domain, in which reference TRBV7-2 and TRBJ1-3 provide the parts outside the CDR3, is GAGVSQSPSNKVTEKGKDVELRCDPISGHTALYWYRQSLGQGLEFLIYFQGNSAPDKSGLPSDRFSAERTGGSVSTLTIQRTQQEDSAVYLCASSRKTTGSGNTIYFGEGSWLTVV.

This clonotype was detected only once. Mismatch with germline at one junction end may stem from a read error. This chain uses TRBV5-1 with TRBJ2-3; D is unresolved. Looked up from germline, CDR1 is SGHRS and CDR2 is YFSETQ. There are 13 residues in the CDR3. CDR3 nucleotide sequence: TGTGCCAGCAGCTTCGGGCATATAGATACGCAGTATTTT. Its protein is CASSFGHIDTQYF.

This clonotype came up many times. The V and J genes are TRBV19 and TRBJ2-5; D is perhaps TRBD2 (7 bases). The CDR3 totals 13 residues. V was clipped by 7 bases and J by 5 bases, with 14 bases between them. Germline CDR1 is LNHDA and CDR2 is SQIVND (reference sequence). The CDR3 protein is CASTGGGKETQYF. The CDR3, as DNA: TGTGCCAGTACGGGCGGGGGCAAGGAGACCCAGTACTTC.

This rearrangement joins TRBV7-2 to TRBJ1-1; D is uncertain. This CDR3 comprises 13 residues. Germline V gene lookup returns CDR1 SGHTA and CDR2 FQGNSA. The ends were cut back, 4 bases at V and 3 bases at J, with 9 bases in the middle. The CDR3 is CASSWELDTEAFF. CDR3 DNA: TGTGCCAGCAGCTGGGAATTGGACACTGAAGCTTTCTTT.

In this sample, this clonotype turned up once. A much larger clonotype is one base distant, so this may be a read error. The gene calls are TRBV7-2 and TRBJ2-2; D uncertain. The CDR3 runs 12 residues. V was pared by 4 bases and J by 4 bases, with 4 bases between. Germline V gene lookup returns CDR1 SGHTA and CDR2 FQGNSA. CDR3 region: CTSSSATGELFF. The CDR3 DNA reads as TGTACCAGCAGCTCGGCCACCGGGGAGCTGTTTTTT.

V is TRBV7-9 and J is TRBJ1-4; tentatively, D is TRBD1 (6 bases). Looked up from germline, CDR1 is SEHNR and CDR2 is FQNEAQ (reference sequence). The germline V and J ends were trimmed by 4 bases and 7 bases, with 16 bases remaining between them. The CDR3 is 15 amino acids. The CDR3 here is CASSSTQGGSEKLFF. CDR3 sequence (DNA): TGTGCCAGCAGCTCGACACAGGGAGGTAGTGAAAAACTGTTTTTT.

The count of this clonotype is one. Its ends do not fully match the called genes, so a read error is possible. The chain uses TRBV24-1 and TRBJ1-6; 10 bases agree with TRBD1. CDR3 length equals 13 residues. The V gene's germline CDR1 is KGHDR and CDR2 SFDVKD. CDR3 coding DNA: TGTGCCACCAACCGGGACAGGGGAACACCCTTCCACTTT. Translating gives CATNRDRGTPFHF.

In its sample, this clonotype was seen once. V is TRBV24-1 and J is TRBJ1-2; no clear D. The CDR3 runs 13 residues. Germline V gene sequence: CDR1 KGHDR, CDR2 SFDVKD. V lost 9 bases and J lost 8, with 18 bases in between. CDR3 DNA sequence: TGTGCCACCTCACCTGGACGGATTGGAGGCTACACCTTC. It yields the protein CATSPGRIGGYTF.

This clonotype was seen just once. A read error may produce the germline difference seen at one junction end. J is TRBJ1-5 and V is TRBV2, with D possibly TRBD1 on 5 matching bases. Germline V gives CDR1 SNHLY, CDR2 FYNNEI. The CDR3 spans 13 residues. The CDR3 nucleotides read TGTGCCAGCAGAGCAGACAGCAATCGGCCCCAGCATTTT. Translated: CASRADSNRPQHF.

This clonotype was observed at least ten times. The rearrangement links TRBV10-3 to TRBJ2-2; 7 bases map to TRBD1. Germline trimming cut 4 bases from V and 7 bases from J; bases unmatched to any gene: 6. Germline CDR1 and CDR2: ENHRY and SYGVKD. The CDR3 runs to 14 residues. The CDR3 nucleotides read TGTGCCATCAGTGGACAGGGCTCTGGCGGGGAGCTGTTTTTT. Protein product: CAISGQGSGGELFF.

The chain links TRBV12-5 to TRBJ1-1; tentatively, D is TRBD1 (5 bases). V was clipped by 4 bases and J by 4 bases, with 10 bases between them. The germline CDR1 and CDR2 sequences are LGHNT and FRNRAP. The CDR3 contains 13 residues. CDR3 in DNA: TGTGCTAGTGGTTCTGGACATGCCACTGAAGCTTTCTTT. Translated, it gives CASGSGHATEAFF.

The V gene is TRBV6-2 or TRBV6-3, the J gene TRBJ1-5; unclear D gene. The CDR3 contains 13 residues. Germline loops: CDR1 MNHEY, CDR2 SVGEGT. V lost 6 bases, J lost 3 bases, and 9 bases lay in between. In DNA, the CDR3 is TGTGCCAGCAGATCCTGGAACAATCAGCCCCAGCATTTT. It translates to CASRSWNNQPQHF.

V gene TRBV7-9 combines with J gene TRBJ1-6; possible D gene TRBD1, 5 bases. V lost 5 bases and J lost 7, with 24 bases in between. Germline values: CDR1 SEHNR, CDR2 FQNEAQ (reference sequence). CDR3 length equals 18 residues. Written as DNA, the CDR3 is TGTGCCAGCAGCAACGAACTTTTAGGGCCGCCAGGGAATTCACCCCTCCACTTT. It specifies CASSNELLGPPGNSPLHF.

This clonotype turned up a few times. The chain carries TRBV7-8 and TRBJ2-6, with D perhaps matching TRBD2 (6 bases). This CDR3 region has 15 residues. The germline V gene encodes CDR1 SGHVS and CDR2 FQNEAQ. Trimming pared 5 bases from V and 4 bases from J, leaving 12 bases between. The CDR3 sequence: CASSPGVPGANVLTF. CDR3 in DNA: TGTGCCAGCAGCCCGGGGGTGCCGGGGGCCAACGTCCTGACTTTC.

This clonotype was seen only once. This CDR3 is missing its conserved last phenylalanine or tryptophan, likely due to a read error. CDR3 sequence reads: CSVEERWSGYTL. As DNA, the CDR3 is TGCAGCGTTGAAGAGCGGTGGAGTGGCTACACCCTC. The rearrangement links TRBV29-1 to TRBJ1-2, with no clear D. Looked up from germline, CDR1 is SQVTM and CDR2 is ANQGSEA. Trimming took 0 bases from V and 7 from J, leaving 9 bases between them. This CDR3 region has 12 residues.

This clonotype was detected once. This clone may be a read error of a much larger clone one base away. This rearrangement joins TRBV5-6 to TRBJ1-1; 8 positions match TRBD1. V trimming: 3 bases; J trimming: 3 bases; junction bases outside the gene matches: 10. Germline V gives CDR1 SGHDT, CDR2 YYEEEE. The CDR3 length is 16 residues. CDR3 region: CASSSQGGGMDTEAFF. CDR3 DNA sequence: TGTGCCAGCAGCTCACAGGGGGGAGGCATGGACACTGAAGCTTTCTTT.

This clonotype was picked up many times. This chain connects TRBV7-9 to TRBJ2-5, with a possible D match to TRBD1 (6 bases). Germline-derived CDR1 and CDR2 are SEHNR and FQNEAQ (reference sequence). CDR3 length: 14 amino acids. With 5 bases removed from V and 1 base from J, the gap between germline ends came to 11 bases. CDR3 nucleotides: TGTGCCAGCAGCCCTGACAGGTTCCAAGAGACCCAGTACTTC. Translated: CASSPDRFQETQYF.